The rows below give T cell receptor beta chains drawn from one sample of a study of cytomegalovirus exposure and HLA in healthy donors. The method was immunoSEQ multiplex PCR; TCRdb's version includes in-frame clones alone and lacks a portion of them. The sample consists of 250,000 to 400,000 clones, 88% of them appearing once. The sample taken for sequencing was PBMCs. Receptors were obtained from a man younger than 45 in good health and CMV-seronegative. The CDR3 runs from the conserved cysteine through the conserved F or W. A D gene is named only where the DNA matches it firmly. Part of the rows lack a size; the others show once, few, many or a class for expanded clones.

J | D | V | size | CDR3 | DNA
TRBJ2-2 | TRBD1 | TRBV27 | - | CASSPPGQGISGELFF | TGTGCCAGCAGTCCCCCGGGACAGGGTATATCCGGGGAGCTGTTTTTT
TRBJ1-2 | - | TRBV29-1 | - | CSVGFGTGGYTF | TGCAGCGTTGGTTTCGGGACTGGTGGCTACACCTTC
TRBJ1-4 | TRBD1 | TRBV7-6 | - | CASSSGTGVNEKLFF | TGTGCCAGCAGCTCAGGGACAGGGGTAAATGAAAAACTGTTTTTT
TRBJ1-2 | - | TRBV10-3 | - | CAVTEGRYGYTF | TGTGCCGTCACGGAGGGACGTTATGGCTACACCTTC
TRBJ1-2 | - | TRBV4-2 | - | CASSPREESNYGYTF | TGTGCCAGCAGCCCTCGGGAGGAAAGCAACTATGGCTACACCTTC
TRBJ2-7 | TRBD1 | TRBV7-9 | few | CASSWDRGVDEQYF | TGTGCCAGCAGCTGGGACAGGGGCGTCGACGAGCAGTACTTC
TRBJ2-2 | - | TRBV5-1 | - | CASSGQLNTGELFF | TGCGCCAGCAGCGGACAGCTGAACACCGGGGAGCTGTTTTTT
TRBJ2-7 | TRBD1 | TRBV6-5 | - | CASKSGTGMSEQYF | TGTGCCAGTAAAAGCGGGACAGGGATGAGCGAGCAGTACTTC
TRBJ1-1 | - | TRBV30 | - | CAWDQIVNTEAFF | TGTGCCTGGGATCAAATAGTGAACACTGAAGCTTTCTTT
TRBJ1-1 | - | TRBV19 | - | CASSIVQISMNTEAFF | TGTGCCAGTAGTATTGTTCAGATTTCCATGAACACTGAAGCTTTCTTT
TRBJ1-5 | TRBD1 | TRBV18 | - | CASSQDRGRPQHF | TGTGCCAGCTCTCAGGACAGGGGGCGACCCCAGCATTTT
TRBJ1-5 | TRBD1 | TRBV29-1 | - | CSVVQGGQGPNQPQHF | TGCAGCGTTGTTCAGGGGGGACAGGGCCCCAATCAGCCCCAGCATTTT